This T cell receptor (beta chain) came from a study of blood T cell repertoires in COVID-19. With 5 bases removed from V and 6 bases from J, the gap between germline ends came to 17 bases. The CDR3 runs 14 residues. CDR1 is GTSNPN and CDR2 is SVGIG in the germline V gene (reference sequence). Using immunoSEQ multiplex PCR, the repertoire was profiled, and TCRdb retains in-frame clones only, with some absent. The sample lists roughly 400,000 clones, 70% to 90% occurring once. This chain joins TRBV30 and TRBJ2-1; D might be TRBD1 (6 bases). The receptor was derived from a woman aged 60 to 75 with COVID-19, enrolled during active disease. Material: peripheral blood. The CDR3 region is CAWGQTLRGNEQFF. The CDR3 nucleotides are TGTGCCTGGGGACAGACCCTTAGGGGCAATGAGCAGTTCTTC. The full variable domain, rest sourced from reference TRBV30 and TRBJ2-1, is SQTIHQWPATLVQPVGSPLSLECTVEGTSNPNLYWYRQAAGRGLQLLFYSVGIGQISSEVPQNLSASRPQDRQFILSSKKLLLSDSGFYLCAWGQTLRGNEQFFGPGTRLTVL.